Following are 21 T cell receptor beta chains from one sample sequenced in a study of T-cell memory formation after mild COVID-19. TCRdb analysed the 5' RACE reads with MiXCR anew, one entry per CDR3 protein. This table holds just over 400,000 distinct CDR3 sequences, more than 20% found once. Sequenced input: PBMCs or a T cell subset sorted from them (not recorded which). The receptors originated from an adult woman who had mild COVID-19 (a few samples of this study predate the infection). Cell type and time point are not known.

Many counts were recorded for this clonotype. The chain joins TRBV24-1 to TRBJ2-3; the D gene is possibly TRBD2 (5 bases). The germline V and J ends were trimmed by 4 bases and 0 bases, with 10 bases remaining between them. CDR1 KGHDR and CDR2 SFDVKD come from the germline V gene. The CDR3 extends over 15 amino acids. The CDR3 here is CATSEIGKSTDTQYF. The CDR3 DNA reads TGTGCCACCAGTGAAATCGGGAAGAGCACAGATACGCAGTATTTT.

This clonotype has only a few counts. The V call is TRBV21-1, the J call TRBJ2-7; the D call in the table, TRBD1, was not verified against the DNA. TRBV21-1 is recorded as a pseudogene. The CDR3 runs to 14 residues. The CDR3 DNA is TGTGCCAGCAGCGGGGACAGGGGGCGATACGAGCAGTACTTC. Translating it yields CASSGDRGRYEQYF.

The gene calls are TRBV10-3 and TRBJ1-1; tentatively, D is TRBD1 (5 bases). The CDR3 has 16 residues. V lost 5 bases, J lost 4 bases, and 20 bases lay in between. Germline assignment: CDR1 ENHRY and CDR2 SYGVKD. The CDR3 here is CAISSTPGDWGTEAFF. The CDR3 coding sequence is TGTGCCATCAGTAGCACCCCGGGGGATTGGGGCACTGAAGCTTTCTTT.

The V gene is TRBV4-1, the J gene TRBJ2-2; TRBD2 matches at 12 bases. V lost 4 bases and J lost 6; bases outside the gene matches: 12. This CDR3 contains 18 residues. Germline V gene sequence: CDR1 MGHRA, CDR2 YSYEKL. In DNA, the CDR3 is TGCGCCAGCAGCCCATTTCCTAGCGGGGGGGCCAGACCCGGGGAGCTGTTTTTT. This codes for CASSPFPSGGARPGELFF.

This clonotype was seen more than once but under ten times. The chain recombines TRBV7-6 with TRBJ2-5; D remains unclear. This CDR3 has 15 amino acids. The germline V gene has CDR1 SGHVS and CDR2 FNYEAQ. Trimming stripped 1 base from V and 5 bases from J, with 14 bases between. The CDR3 nucleotides are TGTGCCAGCAGCTTAGAATGGACGCCGAGGGAGACCCAGTACTTC. Translation: CASSLEWTPRETQYF.

J is TRBJ2-5 and V is TRBV4-2; 12 bases agree with TRBD2. CDR3 length: 16 residues. CDR1 and CDR2 (germline): LGHNA, YNFKEQ. J lost 6 bases, V lost 1 base, and 6 bases had no gene match. The CDR3 here is CASSQGLAGGPQTQYF. Written as DNA, the CDR3 is TGTGCCAGCAGCCAAGGGCTAGCGGGAGGGCCGCAGACCCAGTACTTC.

This clonotype was observed many times. The chain links TRBV4-3 to TRBJ2-6; D is undetermined. Trimming took off 5 bases at V and 1 base at J, with 9 bases between the two ends. CDR1 and CDR2 (germline): LGHNA, YSLEER. The CDR3 extends over 15 amino acids. CDR3 bases: TGCGCCAGCAGCTCCCACACATCTGGGGCCAACGTCCTGACTTTC. Translated: CASSSHTSGANVLTF.

V and J are TRBV6-5 and TRBJ2-7; 8 bases are a match to TRBD2. From germline, CDR1 is MNHEY and CDR2 SVGAGI. The CDR3 has 16 amino acids. V shed 2 bases, J shed 6 bases, and the junction held 12 bases outside the gene matches. The CDR3 bases are TGTGCCAGCAGTTACGGGGTAGGACTAGCTAACAGCGAGCAGTACTTC. Its protein is CASSYGVGLANSEQYF.

The chain employs TRBV12-3 or TRBV12-4 and TRBJ2-7, with no clear D. Trimming took 8 bases from V and 2 from J, leaving 10 bases between them. The CDR3 is 12 residues long. The CDR3 reads CASPKATYEQYF. CDR3 bases: TGTGCCAGCCCCAAAGCGACCTACGAGCAGTACTTC.

Concerning this clonotype: The junction shows a germline mismatch at one end, possibly a read error. The chain employs TRBV5-8 and TRBJ2-1, with D possibly being TRBD2 (5 bases). CDR1 and CDR2 from the germline V gene are SGHTS and YDEGEE. There are 12 residues in the CDR3. For the CDR3, the DNA is TGTACCAGCAGCGCAATAGAGGGTGAGCAGTTCTTC. Translation: CTSSAIEGEQFF.

V usage is TRBV5-8 and J usage is TRBJ2-2; no definite D call. Trimming took off 2 bases at V and 4 bases at J, with 18 bases between the two ends. Germline CDR1 reads SGHTS; CDR2 reads YDEGEE. The CDR3 runs to 17 residues. The CDR3 here is CASSFRPGRALTGELFF. For the CDR3, the DNA is TGTGCCAGCAGCTTTCGTCCCGGAAGAGCCCTCACCGGGGAGCTGTTTTTT.

This clonotype has just a few counts. The V call is TRBV7-3, the J call TRBJ2-3, with 11 bases fitting TRBD1. The V and J ends lost 4 bases and 4 bases, in that order; junction bases with no gene match: 7. The CDR3 is made up of 16 amino acids. Germline V gives CDR1 SGHTA, CDR2 FQGTGA. The CDR3 is CASSSGTGGPPDTQYF. In nucleotides, the CDR3 is TGTGCCAGCAGCTCTGGGACAGGGGGGCCCCCAGATACGCAGTATTTT.

This clonotype showed up just a few times. The chain carries TRBV30 and TRBJ1-5; D is ambiguous. The CDR3 covers 14 residues. Looked up from germline, CDR1 is GTSNPN and CDR2 is SVGIG (reference sequence). V was trimmed by 4 bases and J by 0 bases, leaving 10 bases between them. CDR3 DNA sequence: TGTGCCTGGAACACACAGTATAGCAATCAGCCCCAGCATTTT. It codes for CAWNTQYSNQPQHF.

This rearrangement joins TRBV5-1 to TRBJ2-3; the D gene is possibly TRBD1 (6 bases). CDR1 and CDR2 (germline): SGHRS, YFSETQ. CDR3 length: 16 amino acids. The V and J ends lost 3 bases and 2 bases respectively, with 16 bases between them. This CDR3 reads CASSSNLDRYTDTQYF. The CDR3 bases are TGCGCCAGCAGCTCAAACCTCGACAGGTACACAGATACGCAGTATTTT.

This clonotype was counted many times. V usage is TRBV27 and J usage is TRBJ2-2; D is ambiguous. The length of the CDR3 is 15 residues. Trimming pared 4 bases from V and 5 bases from J, leaving 14 bases between. CDR1 MNHEY and CDR2 SMNVEV come from the germline V gene (reference sequence). In DNA form, the CDR3 reads TGTGCCAGCAGTTGGGCACCCGCAGTAACCGGGGAGCTGTTTTTT. Encoded protein: CASSWAPAVTGELFF.

V usage is TRBV27 and J usage is TRBJ2-3, with 11 nucleotides matching TRBD1. V was pared by 5 bases and J by 7 bases, with 8 bases of the junction left unmatched. CDR3 length equals 15 residues. Looked up from germline, CDR1 is MNHEY and CDR2 is SMNVEV (reference sequence). The CDR3 nucleotides are TGTGCCAGCAGTGGCGGGACAGGGGGACGATATACGCAGTATTTT. This sequence encodes CASSGGTGGRYTQYF.

This clonotype was seen many times. This sequence joins TRBV7-6 and TRBJ2-5; D is possibly TRBD1 (6 bases). V was pared by 4 bases and J by 2 bases, with 8 bases between. CDR1 is SGHVS and CDR2 is FNYEAQ in the germline V gene. CDR3 length: 13 amino acids. Here the CDR3 reads CASSSGTQETQYF. CDR3 DNA: TGTGCCAGCAGCTCCGGGACACAAGAGACCCAGTACTTC.

This clonotype was observed a few times. V usage is TRBV6-5 and J usage is TRBJ2-7; perhaps D is TRBD1 or TRBD2 (7 bases each). Germline V lookup: CDR1 MNHEY, CDR2 SVGAGI. The CDR3 has 14 residues. Trimming removed 0 bases at V and 6 bases at J, with 12 bases between. CDR3 DNA: TGTGCCAGCAGTTACTCGGCCAGGGGGGGCGAGCAGTACTTC. Encoded protein: CASSYSARGGEQYF.

The V and J genes are TRBV12-3 or TRBV12-4 and TRBJ2-1; TRBD1 matches 10 bases. The CDR3 runs 15 residues. Germline trimming cut 7 bases from V and 8 bases from J; bases unmatched to any gene: 11. CDR3 loop: CASTKHGQGVDEQFF. In DNA, the CDR3 is TGTGCCAGCACCAAACACGGACAGGGGGTGGATGAGCAGTTCTTC.

This clonotype was observed a few times. This rearrangement joins TRBV30 to TRBJ1-5, with TRBD1 matching over 9 bases. After removal of 7 bases from V and 4 bases from J, the junction contained 11 bases not matched to a gene. The CDR3 sequence is 15 residues long. Germline-derived CDR1 and CDR2 are GTSNPN and SVGIG (reference sequence). The CDR3, as DNA: TGTGCCTCGAAATCCGGGACAGGGTCAAATCAGCCCCAGCATTTT. As protein: CASKSGTGSNQPQHF.

V and J are TRBV28 and TRBJ2-7; D is possibly TRBD2 (7 bases). V was pared by 5 bases and J by 2 bases, with 16 bases between. The germline gives CDR1 MDHEN, CDR2 SYDVKM. The CDR3 is made up of 15 amino acids. The CDR3 region is CASSSGTQGPYEQYF. Here the CDR3 DNA reads TGTGCCAGCAGTAGCGGGACACAGGGACCCTACGAGCAGTACTTC.